The entry below gives a single T cell receptor beta chain sequence along with its context. These data belong to a study of blood T cell repertoires in COVID-19. Overall study: Sites across the United States, Italy and Spain contributed samples from acute and convalescent COVID-19. T cells, B-cell-depleted T cells, or PBMCs provided the cDNA or gDNA that served as material.

CDR1 and CDR2 from the germline V gene are SGHKS and YYEKEE (reference sequence). The CDR3 spans 14 residues. V lost 4 bases, J lost 9 bases, and 19 bases lay in between. Per the study methods: It was from reference gene primer amplification that nucleated cell counts were estimated. The assay was immunoSEQ multiplex PCR, and TCRdb's table has in-frame clones only and misses some. V, J and clone size are taken as reported in that table, and D and trimming were inferred from the DNA itself. Seen here are 250,000 or so clones, about three quarters observed once, and the top ten hold around 3.2%. The material sequenced was peripheral blood. The origin of this receptor is a woman older than 75 with acute or convalescent COVID-19. This chain links TRBV5-5 with TRBJ1-1, with D possibly being TRBD1 (5 bases). CDR3 amino acids: CASSPPPQGRKAFF. CDR3 DNA: TGTGCCAGCAGCCCACCGCCGCAGGGAAGGAAAGCTTTCTTT.